Listed below are T cell receptor beta chains from one sample, sequenced in a study of shared clonotypes between healthy human individuals. TCRdb's table, derived via immunoSEQ multiplex PCR, lists solely in-frame clones and lacks some. The sample has under 1,900,000 clones; around 98.5% are singletons. The sample comprised naive CD4+ T cells sorted from blood. These receptors were obtained from a man younger than 40 in good health. The CDR3 runs from the conserved cysteine through the conserved F or W. D genes are given only for firm matches. Rows give clone size only sometimes, using once, few, many, or a class for an expanded clone.

clone size	V gene	D gene	J gene	CDR3 protein	CDR3 DNA
once	TRBV10-3	TRBD1	TRBJ2-7	CAITGQGGTYEQYF	TGTGCCATCACAGGACAGGGGGGCACCTACGAGCAGTACTTC
.	TRBV29-1	.	TRBJ2-3	CSAEGRGDTQYF	TGCAGCGCCGAGGGGCGGGGAGATACGCAGTATTTT
.	TRBV11-3	.	TRBJ2-6	CASSFTLLSGANVLTF	TGTGCCAGCAGCTTCACCCTACTCTCTGGGGCCAACGTCCTGACTTTC
.	TRBV6-1	.	TRBJ1-1	CASRDWGTEAFF	TGTGCCAGCAGGGACTGGGGCACTGAAGCTTTCTTT
.	TRBV5-1	.	TRBJ1-2	CASSLRRGAGGYTF	TGCGCCAGCAGCTTGCGGCGAGGGGCAGGCGGCTACACCTTC
.	TRBV11-1	.	TRBJ2-1	CASSWAASYNEQFF	TGTGCCAGCAGCTGGGCAGCTTCCTACAATGAGCAGTTCTTC
once	TRBV5-1	TRBD1	TRBJ1-2	CASSPQGEEGYTF	TGCGCCAGCAGCCCCCAGGGGGAGGAAGGCTACACCTTC
.	TRBV25-1	TRBD1	TRBJ2-7	CASAGTGGSEQYF	TGTGCCAGCGCCGGGACAGGGGGGTCCGAGCAGTACTTC
.	TRBV2	TRBD2	TRBJ2-1	CASSEPGTRPYNEQFF	TGTGCCAGCAGTGAGCCGGGGACTAGACCCTACAATGAGCAGTTCTTC
.	TRBV6-1	.	TRBJ2-7	CASSEWGTPSYEQYF	TGTGCCAGCAGTGAATGGGGGACACCCTCCTACGAGCAGTACTTC
.	TRBV9	TRBD2	TRBJ2-2	CASSLTPGGLAGVVPAGELFF	TGTGCCAGCAGCCTCACGCCAGGGGGACTAGCGGGAGTAGTCCCAGCCGGGGAGCTGTTTTTT
.	TRBV5-1	TRBD2	TRBJ2-3	CASSTGTSGRGSTDTQYF	TGCGCCAGCAGCACTGGGACTAGCGGGAGGGGTAGCACAGATACGCAGTATTTT
.	TRBV6-5	.	TRBJ2-1	CASSYSILYNEQFF	TGTGCCAGCAGTTACTCGATACTCTACAATGAGCAGTTCTTC
.	TRBV4-3	.	TRBJ2-7	CASSRDSTYEQYF	TGCGCCAGCAGCCGTGACAGTACCTACGAGCAGTACTTC
.	TRBV7-2	.	TRBJ2-1	CASSPTGDYFSYNEQFF	TGTGCCAGCAGCCCTACAGGGGACTATTTCTCCTACAATGAGCAGTTCTTC
.	TRBV5-1	TRBD1	TRBJ2-5	CASSATSGGDQETQYF	TGCGCCAGCAGCGCCACTTCAGGGGGCGACCAAGAGACCCAGTACTTC
.	TRBV7-2	TRBD2	TRBJ2-1	CASSWPGTIGNEQFF	TGTGCCAGCAGCTGGCCCGGGACTATCGGGAATGAGCAGTTCTTC
.	TRBV6-1	.	TRBJ1-5	CASSEASGYQPQHF	TGTGCCAGCAGTGAAGCGTCAGGGTACCAGCCCCAGCATTTT
.	TRBV27	TRBD2	TRBJ2-1	CASSLGLGRNEQFF	TGTGCCAGCAGTTTGGGACTAGGTCGGAATGAGCAGTTCTTC
.	TRBV29-1	.	TRBJ1-1	CSVPGRITEAFF	TGCAGCGTTCCCGGTAGAATCACTGAAGCTTTCTTT
.	TRBV7-2	TRBD1	TRBJ2-4	CASSSWTGRGKNIQYF	TGTGCCAGCAGCTCCTGGACAGGGCGGGGCAAAAACATTCAGTACTTC
.	TRBV7-2	.	TRBJ2-1	CASSLTFRNEQFF	TGTGCCAGCAGCCTAACGTTTCGGAATGAGCAGTTCTTC
.	TRBV9	.	TRBJ1-1	CASSPHPTANTEAFF	TGTGCCAGCAGCCCCCACCCGACGGCGAACACTGAAGCTTTCTTT
.	TRBV5-1	.	TRBJ1-1	CASSLVPQGPEAFF	TGCGCCAGCAGCTTGGTGCCACAGGGCCCTGAAGCTTTCTTT
.	TRBV19	.	TRBJ1-3	CASTRLAGTSDSGNTIYF	TGTGCCAGTACCCGACTGGCGGGGACGTCCGACTCTGGAAACACCATATATTTT
.	TRBV29-1	TRBD2	TRBJ2-3	CSVPGLAGRDTQYF	TGCAGCGTTCCCGGACTAGCGGGTCGAGATACGCAGTATTTT
.	TRBV5-1	TRBD2	TRBJ2-1	CASSLYTSGSNNEQFF	TGCGCCAGCAGCTTGTACACTAGCGGGAGTAACAATGAGCAGTTCTTC
.	TRBV7-9	.	TRBJ2-1	CASSFLRGTGYNEQFF	TGTGCCAGCAGCTTCTTGAGGGGAACAGGCTACAATGAGCAGTTCTTC
.	TRBV5-1	.	TRBJ2-1	CASSLFRDPYNEQFF	TGCGCCAGCAGCTTGTTCAGGGACCCCTACAATGAGCAGTTCTTC
.	TRBV27	.	TRBJ2-5	CASSPKRSVIETQYF	TGTGCCAGCAGTCCTAAAAGGTCCGTGATTGAGACCCAGTACTTC
.	TRBV5-1	.	TRBJ2-3	CASSFTPGGTDTQYF	TGCGCCAGCAGCTTTACTCCCGGGGGCACAGATACGCAGTATTTT
.	TRBV5-1	.	TRBJ1-2	CASSPTAGAREYGYTF	TGCGCCAGCAGCCCAACGGCGGGGGCCCGGGAGTATGGCTACACCTTC
.	TRBV7-2	.	TRBJ2-3	CASRRGTYSTDTQYF	TGTGCCAGCAGGAGAGGGACGTATAGCACAGATACGCAGTATTTT
.	TRBV6-6	.	TRBJ1-2	CASRTGAQPSGYTF	TGTGCCAGCAGGACGGGGGCGCAACCGTCCGGCTACACCTTC
.	TRBV29-1	TRBD1	TRBJ1-2	CSVGDRLHGYTF	TGCAGCGTCGGGGACAGGCTCCATGGCTACACCTTC
.	TRBV7-9	.	TRBJ2-5	CASRYHREETQYF	TGTGCCAGCAGGTATCACAGGGAAGAGACCCAGTACTTC
.	TRBV28	TRBD2	TRBJ2-1	CASTLAGRGNEQFF	TGTGCCAGCACACTAGCGGGACGAGGGAATGAGCAGTTCTTC
.	TRBV7-9	TRBD2	TRBJ2-2	CASSPIGLAGFAGELFF	TGTGCCAGCAGCCCCATCGGACTAGCGGGATTCGCCGGGGAGCTGTTTTTT
.	TRBV25-1	.	TRBJ1-5	CASSSGFMQPQHF	TGTGCCAGCAGTTCAGGGTTCATGCAGCCCCAGCATTTT
.	TRBV12-5	.	TRBJ2-3	CASALSNLGEDTQYF	TGTGCTAGTGCCCTATCTAATCTAGGGGAAGATACGCAGTATTTT
once	TRBV7-9	.	TRBJ1-5	CASSLGHRGADQPQHF	TGTGCCAGCAGCTTAGGTCACCGGGGGGCCGATCAGCCCCAGCATTTT
once	TRBV28	.	TRBJ2-7	CASSPLGDVLEQYF	TGTGCCAGCAGTCCCTTGGGGGACGTTCTCGAGCAGTACTTC
.	TRBV29-1	.	TRBJ2-2	CSVSRGWTGELFF	TGCAGCGTTAGTAGGGGGTGGACCGGGGAGCTGTTTTTT
.	TRBV28	TRBD2	TRBJ2-7	CASRSGTSGRQYF	TGTGCCAGCAGGTCCGGGACTAGCGGACGGCAGTACTTC
.	TRBV5-4	.	TRBJ2-7	CASSYEGARDEQYF	TGTGCCAGCAGCTATGAGGGCGCGCGGGACGAGCAGTACTTC
once	TRBV5-4	.	TRBJ2-4	CASSPTPDKAKNIQYF	TGTGCCAGCAGCCCGACACCCGACAAAGCCAAAAACATTCAGTACTTC
.	TRBV19	.	TRBJ1-2	CASSSGPLSGYGYTF	TGTGCCAGTAGTTCCGGGCCCCTGTCGGGATATGGCTACACCTTC
.	TRBV7-9	.	TRBJ1-2	CASSLITQGFTF	TGTGCCAGCAGCTTGATAACTCAGGGATTCACCTTC
.	TRBV9	TRBD2	TRBJ2-1	CASSVQGLAGVLGNEQFF	TGTGCCAGCAGCGTACAGGGACTAGCGGGAGTATTGGGGAATGAGCAGTTCTTC
.	TRBV18	.	TRBJ2-7	CASSLPEQYF	TGTGCCAGCTCACTCCCCGAGCAGTACTTC
few	TRBV2	.	TRBJ1-1	CASSRARGTEAFF	TGTGCCAGCAGTCGGGCCCGGGGTACTGAAGCTTTCTTT
.	TRBV5-1	.	TRBJ2-7	CASSLEGVGAYEQYF	TGCGCCAGCAGCTTGGAAGGGGTCGGCGCCTACGAGCAGTACTTC
.	TRBV7-9	TRBD1	TRBJ2-2	CASSSADRQNTGELFF	TGTGCCAGCAGCTCCGCGGACAGGCAAAACACCGGGGAGCTGTTTTTT
.	TRBV6-1	.	TRBJ1-5	CASSETLEGIQHF	TGTGCCAGCAGTGAAACGTTGGAAGGAATCCAGCATTTT
.	TRBV10-3	.	TRBJ1-4	CAIKGETNEKLFF	TGTGCCATCAAAGGGGAAACTAATGAAAAACTGTTTTTT
.	TRBV7-8	TRBD2	TRBJ2-2	CASETTSGIHGELFF	TGTGCCAGCGAAACGACTAGCGGGATCCACGGGGAGCTGTTTTTT
.	TRBV6-5	.	TRBJ2-5	CASSYRATVQETQYF	TGTGCCAGCAGTTACCGGGCTACCGTACAAGAGACCCAGTACTTC